One and the same sample provided the 3 T cell receptor beta chains below, sequenced in a study of beta chain features in type 1 diabetes. Study results and limitations: When Type 1 diabetes patients were examined, their TCRB CDR3s proved moderately but significantly shorter in all four CD4+ subsets.

Their antigen targets remain unknown. Every isolated RNA sample was fully reverse transcribed, so sequencing captured expressed TCRB transcripts. TCRdb keeps only in-frame clones here, not all; method: immunoSEQ multiplex PCR. The sample carries 600,000 to 700,000 clones, around 12% recorded once. Sequences were obtained from naive CD4+ T cells from blood. The receptors stem from a man aged 30 to 45 with type 1 diabetes.

This chain links TRBV9 with TRBJ1-4; tentative D call: TRBD1 (5 bases). From germline, CDR1 is SGDLS and CDR2 YYNGEE. V lost 0 bases to trimming and J lost 7 bases, with 13 bases between them. The CDR3 contains 15 residues. In nucleotides, the CDR3 is TGTGCCAGCAGCGTAGACAGGTCTGCAGGTGAAAAACTGTTTTTT. Residues: CASSVDRSAGEKLFF.

This clone has just a few counts. V usage is TRBV6-5 and J usage is TRBJ1-5; D is possibly TRBD1 (5 bases). Germline V gives CDR1 MNHEY, CDR2 SVGAGI. V was pared by 6 bases and J by 1 base, with 10 bases between. The CDR3 consists of 14 residues. This CDR3 reads CASSGGVSNQPQHF. The CDR3 DNA reads as TGTGCCAGCAGCGGGGGAGTAAGCAATCAGCCCCAGCATTTT.

This clone was observed a few times. The V call is TRBV4-3, the J call TRBJ1-1; D might be TRBD1 (6 bases). There are 14 residues in the CDR3. Trimming took 4 bases from V and 1 from J, leaving 10 bases between them. In germline, CDR1 is LGHNA, CDR2 YSLEER. CDR3 amino acids: CASSPLGGNTEAFF. The CDR3 coding sequence is TGCGCCAGCAGCCCCCTAGGGGGGAACACTGAAGCTTTCTTT.